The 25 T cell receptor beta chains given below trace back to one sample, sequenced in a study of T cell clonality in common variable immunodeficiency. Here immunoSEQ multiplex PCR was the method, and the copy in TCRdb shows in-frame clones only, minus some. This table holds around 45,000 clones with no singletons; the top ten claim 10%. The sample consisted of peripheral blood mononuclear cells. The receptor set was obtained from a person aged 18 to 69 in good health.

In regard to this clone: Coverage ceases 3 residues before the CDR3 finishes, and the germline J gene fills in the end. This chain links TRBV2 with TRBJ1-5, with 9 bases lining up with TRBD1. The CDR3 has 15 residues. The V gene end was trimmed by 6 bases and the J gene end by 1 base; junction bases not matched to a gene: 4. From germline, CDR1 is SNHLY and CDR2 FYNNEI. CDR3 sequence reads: CASRDRGLSNQPQHF. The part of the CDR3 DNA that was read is TGTGCCAGCAGGGACAGGGGCTTGAGCAATCAGCCC.

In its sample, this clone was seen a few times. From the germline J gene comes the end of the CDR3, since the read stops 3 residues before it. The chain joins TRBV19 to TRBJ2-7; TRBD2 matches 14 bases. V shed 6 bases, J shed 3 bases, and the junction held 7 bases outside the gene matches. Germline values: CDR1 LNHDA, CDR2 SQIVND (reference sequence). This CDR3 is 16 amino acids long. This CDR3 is CASSRPGTSGSYEQYF. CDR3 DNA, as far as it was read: TGTGCCAGTAGCCGACCCGGGACTAGCGGGAGCTACGAG.

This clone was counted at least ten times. Here the CDR3 reads CASSRTENTEAFF. CDR3 DNA, as far as it was read: TGTGCCAGCAGCAGAACAGAGAACACTGAA. The V gene is TRBV7-8, the J gene TRBJ1-1; D remains unclear. The read falls 3 residues short of the CDR3 end, and the missing part is taken from the germline J gene. The CDR3 totals 13 residues. CDR1 SGHVS and CDR2 FQNEAQ come from the germline V gene. The V gene lost 5 bases and the J gene lost 1 base, with 8 bases spanning the gap.

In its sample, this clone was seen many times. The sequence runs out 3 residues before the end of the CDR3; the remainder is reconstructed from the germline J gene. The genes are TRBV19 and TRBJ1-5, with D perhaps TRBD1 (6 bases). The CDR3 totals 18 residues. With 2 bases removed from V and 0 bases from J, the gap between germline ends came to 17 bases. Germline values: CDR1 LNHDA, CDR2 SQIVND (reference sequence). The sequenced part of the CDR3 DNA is TGTGCCAGTAGTATAATGGCAGGGGTTAGGGATAGCAATCAGCCC. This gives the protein CASSIMAGVRDSNQP. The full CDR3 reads CASSIMAGVRDSNQPQHF.

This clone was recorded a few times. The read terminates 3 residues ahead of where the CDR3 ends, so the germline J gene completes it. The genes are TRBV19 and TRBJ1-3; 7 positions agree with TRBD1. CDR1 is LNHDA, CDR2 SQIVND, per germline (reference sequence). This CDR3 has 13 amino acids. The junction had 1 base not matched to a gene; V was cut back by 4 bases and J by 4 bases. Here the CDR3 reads CASSRTGGNTIYF. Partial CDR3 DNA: TGTGCCAGTAGTAGGACAGGCGGAAACACC.

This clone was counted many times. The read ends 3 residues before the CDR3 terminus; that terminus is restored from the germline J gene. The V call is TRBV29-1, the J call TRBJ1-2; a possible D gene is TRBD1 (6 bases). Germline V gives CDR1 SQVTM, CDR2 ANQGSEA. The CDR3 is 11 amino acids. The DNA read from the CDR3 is TGCACAGCCCGGGGACAAAGGGGC. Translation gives CTARGQRG. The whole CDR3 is CTARGQRGYTF. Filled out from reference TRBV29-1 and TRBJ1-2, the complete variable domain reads SAVISQKPSRDICQRGTSLTIQCQVDSQVTMMFWYRQQPGQSLTLIATANQGSEATYESGFVIDKFPISRPNLTFSTLTVSNMSPEDSSIYLCTARGQRGYTFGSGTRLTVV.

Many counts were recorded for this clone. The CDR3: CAISGGGTVQETQYF. The part of the CDR3 DNA that was read is TGTGCCATCAGTGGGGGCGGGACAGTCCAAGAGACC. This rearrangement joins TRBV10-3 to TRBJ2-5; possible D gene TRBD1, 7 bases. The read comes to an end 3 residues before the CDR3 does, leaving the germline J gene to fill in the end. The CDR3 has 15 amino acids. V lost 4 bases and J lost 1, with 13 bases in between. CDR1 is ENHRY, CDR2 SYGVKD, per germline.

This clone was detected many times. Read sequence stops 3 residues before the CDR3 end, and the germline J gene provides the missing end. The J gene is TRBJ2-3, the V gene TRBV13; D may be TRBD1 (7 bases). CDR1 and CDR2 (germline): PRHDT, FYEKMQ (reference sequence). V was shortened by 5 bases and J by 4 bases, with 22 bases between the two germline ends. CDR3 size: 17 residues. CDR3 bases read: TGTGCCAGCAGCCTGTCGTCAGACCCCAGGGGGGCAGATACG. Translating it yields CASSLSSDPRGADT. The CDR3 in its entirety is CASSLSSDPRGADTQYF.

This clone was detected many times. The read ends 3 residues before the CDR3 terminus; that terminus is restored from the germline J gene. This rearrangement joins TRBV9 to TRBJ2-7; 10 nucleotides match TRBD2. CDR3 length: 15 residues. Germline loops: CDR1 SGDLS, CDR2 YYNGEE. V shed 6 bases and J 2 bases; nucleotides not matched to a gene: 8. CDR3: CASNPSGSLPYEQYF. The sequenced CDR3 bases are TGTGCCAGCAATCCTAGCGGGAGCCTCCCCTACGAG.

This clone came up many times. CDR3 DNA (partial): TGTGCCAGCAGTGAAGCCCGCCGTGGGGTAGCGGGAGTCGAG. Translated: CASSEARRGVAGVE. The complete CDR3 reads CASSEARRGVAGVEQYF. This chain uses TRBV2 with TRBJ2-7, with TRBD2 matching 9 bases. Read coverage stops 3 residues before the CDR3 terminus; the germline J gene supplies the remainder. The CDR3 runs to 17 residues. Germline-derived CDR1 and CDR2 are SNHLY and FYNNEI. The V segment lost 0 bases and the J segment 6 bases; nucleotides outside the gene matches: 12.

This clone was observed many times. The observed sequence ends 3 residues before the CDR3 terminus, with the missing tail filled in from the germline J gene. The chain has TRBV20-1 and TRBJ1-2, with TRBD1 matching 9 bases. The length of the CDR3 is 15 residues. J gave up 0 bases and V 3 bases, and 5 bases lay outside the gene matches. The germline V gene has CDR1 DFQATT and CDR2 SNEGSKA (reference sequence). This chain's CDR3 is CSARWDREANYGYTF. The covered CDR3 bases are TGCAGTGCTAGGTGGGACAGGGAAGCTAACTATGGC.

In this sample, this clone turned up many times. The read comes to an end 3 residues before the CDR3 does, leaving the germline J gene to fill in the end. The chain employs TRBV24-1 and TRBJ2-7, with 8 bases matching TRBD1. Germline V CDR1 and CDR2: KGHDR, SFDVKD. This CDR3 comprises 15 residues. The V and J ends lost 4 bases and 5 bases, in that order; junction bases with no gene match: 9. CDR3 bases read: TGTGCCACCAGTGAGGCCGGGACAGGATTTGACGAG. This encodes CATSEAGTGFDE. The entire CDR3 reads CATSEAGTGFDEQYF.

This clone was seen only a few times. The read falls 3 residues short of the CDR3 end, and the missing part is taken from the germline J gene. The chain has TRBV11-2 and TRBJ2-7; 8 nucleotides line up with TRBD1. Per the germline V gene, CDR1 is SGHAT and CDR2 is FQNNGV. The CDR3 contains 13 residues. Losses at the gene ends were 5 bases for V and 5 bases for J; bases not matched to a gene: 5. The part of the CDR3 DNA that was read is TGTGCCAGCAGCGTTGACAGGGGTCACGAG. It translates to CASSVDRGHE. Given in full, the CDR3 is CASSVDRGHEQYF.

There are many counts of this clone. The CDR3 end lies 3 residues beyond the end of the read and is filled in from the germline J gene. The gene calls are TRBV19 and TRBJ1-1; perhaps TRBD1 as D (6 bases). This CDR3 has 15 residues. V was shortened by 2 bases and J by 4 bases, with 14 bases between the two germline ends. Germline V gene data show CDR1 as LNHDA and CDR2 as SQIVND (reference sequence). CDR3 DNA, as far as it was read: TGTGCCAGTAGTATATTTGGGAGAGGGGGCACTGAA. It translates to CASSIFGRGGTE. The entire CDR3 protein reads CASSIFGRGGTEAFF.

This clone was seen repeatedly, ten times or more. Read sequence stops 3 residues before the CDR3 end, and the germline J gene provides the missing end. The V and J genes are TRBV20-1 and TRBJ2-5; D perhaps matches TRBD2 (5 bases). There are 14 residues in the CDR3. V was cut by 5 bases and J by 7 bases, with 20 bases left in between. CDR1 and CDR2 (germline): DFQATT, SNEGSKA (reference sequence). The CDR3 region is CSAESPNTRVTQYF. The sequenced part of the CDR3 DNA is TGCAGTGCTGAAAGCCCAAACACGAGGGTGACC.

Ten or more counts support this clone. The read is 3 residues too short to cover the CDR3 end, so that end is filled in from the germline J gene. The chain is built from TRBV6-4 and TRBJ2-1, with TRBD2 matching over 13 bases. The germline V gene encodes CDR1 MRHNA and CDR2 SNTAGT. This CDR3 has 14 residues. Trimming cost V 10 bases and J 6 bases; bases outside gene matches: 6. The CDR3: CATSTSGGLNEQFF. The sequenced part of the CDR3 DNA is TGTGCCACTTCGACTAGCGGGGGGCTCAATGAG.

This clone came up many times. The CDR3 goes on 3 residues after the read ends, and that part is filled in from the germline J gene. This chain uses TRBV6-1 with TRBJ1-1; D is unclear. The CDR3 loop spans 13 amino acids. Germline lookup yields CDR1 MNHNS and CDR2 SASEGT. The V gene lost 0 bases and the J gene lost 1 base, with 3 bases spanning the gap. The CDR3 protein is CASSEARNTEAFF. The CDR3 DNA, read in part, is TGTGCCAGCAGTGAAGCCAGGAACACTGAA.

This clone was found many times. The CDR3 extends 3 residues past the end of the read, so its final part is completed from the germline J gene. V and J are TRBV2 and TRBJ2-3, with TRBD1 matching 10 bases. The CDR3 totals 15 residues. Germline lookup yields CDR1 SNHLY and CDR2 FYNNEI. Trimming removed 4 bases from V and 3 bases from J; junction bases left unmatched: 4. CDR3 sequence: CASSAWTGGTDTQYF. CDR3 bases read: TGTGCCAGCAGTGCCTGGACAGGGGGAACAGATACG.

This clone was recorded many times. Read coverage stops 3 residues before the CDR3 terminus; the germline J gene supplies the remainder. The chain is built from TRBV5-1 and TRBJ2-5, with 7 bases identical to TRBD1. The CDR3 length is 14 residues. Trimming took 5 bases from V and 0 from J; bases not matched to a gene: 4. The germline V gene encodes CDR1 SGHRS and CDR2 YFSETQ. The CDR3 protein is CASREGQNQETQYF. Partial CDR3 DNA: TGCGCCAGCAGAGAGGGACAGAACCAAGAGACC.

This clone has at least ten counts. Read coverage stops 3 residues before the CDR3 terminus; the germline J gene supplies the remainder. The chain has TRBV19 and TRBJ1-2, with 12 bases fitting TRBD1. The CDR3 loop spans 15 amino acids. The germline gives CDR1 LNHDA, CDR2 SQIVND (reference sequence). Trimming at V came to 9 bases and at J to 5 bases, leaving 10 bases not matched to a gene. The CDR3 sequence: CASRDRGRLYYGYTF. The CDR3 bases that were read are TGTGCCAGCAGGGACAGGGGGCGCTTATATTATGGC.

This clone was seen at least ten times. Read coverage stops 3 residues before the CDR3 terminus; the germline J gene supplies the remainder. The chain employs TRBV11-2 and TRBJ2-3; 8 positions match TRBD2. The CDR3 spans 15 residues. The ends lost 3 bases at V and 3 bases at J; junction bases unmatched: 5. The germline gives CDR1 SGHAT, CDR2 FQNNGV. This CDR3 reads CASSFRGGRTDTQYF. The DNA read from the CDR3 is TGTGCCAGCAGCTTTCGCGGGGGGAGGACAGATACG. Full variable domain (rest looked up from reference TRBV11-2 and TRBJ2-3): EAGVAQSPRYKIIEKRQSVAFWCNPISGHATLYWYQQILGQGPKLLIQFQNNGVVDDSQLPKDRFSAERLKGVDSTLKIQPAKLEDSAVYLCASSFRGGRTDTQYFGPGTRLTVL.

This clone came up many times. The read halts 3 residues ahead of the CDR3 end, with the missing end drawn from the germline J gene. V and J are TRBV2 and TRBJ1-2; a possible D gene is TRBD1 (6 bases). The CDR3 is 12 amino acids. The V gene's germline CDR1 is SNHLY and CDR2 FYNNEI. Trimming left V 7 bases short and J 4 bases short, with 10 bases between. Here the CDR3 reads CASTQGPYGYTF. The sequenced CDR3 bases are TGTGCCAGCACGCAGGGGCCCTATGGC.

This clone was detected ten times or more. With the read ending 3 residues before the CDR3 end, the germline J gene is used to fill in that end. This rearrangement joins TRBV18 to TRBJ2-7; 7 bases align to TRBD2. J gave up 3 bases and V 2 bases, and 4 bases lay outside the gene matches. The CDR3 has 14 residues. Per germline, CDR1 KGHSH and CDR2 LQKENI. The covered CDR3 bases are TGTGCCAGCTCACCAGGGGGGGGAGTCTACGAG. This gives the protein CASSPGGGVYE. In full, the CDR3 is CASSPGGGVYEQYF.

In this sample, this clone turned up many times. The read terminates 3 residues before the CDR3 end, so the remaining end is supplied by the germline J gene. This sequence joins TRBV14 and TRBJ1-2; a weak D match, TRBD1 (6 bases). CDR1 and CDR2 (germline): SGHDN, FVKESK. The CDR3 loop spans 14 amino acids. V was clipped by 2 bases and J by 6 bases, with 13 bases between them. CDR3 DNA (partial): TGTGCCAGCAGCCAATCCGGGACACTAAATGGC. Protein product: CASSQSGTLNG. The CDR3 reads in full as CASSQSGTLNGYTF.

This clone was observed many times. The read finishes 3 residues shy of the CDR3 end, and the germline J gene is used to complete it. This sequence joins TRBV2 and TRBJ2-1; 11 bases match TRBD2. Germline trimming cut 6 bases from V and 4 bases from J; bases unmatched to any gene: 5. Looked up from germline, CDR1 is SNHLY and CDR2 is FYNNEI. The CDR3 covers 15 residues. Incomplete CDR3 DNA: TGTGCCAGCAGGGTGGGGACTAGCGGTTACAATGAG. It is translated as CASRVGTSGYNE. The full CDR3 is CASRVGTSGYNEQFF.